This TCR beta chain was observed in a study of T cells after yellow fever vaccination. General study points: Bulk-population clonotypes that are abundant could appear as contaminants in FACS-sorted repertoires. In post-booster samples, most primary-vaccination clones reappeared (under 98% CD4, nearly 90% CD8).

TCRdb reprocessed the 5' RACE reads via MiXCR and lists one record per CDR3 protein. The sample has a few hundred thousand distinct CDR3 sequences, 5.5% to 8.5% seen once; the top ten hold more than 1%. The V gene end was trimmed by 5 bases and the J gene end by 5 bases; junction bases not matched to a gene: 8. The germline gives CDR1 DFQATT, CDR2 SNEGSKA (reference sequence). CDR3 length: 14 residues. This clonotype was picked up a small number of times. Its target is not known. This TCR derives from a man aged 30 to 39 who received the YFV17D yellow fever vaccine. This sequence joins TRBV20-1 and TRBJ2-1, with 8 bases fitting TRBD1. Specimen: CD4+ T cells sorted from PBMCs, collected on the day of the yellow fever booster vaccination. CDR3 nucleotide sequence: TGCAGTGCTTACACAGGGGGAGTCCACAATGAGCAGTTCTTC. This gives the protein CSAYTGGVHNEQFF.